The 21 T cell receptor beta chains reported below all come from one sample, sequenced in a study of CD8+ T cells in alopecia areata. Extracted RNA was reverse transcribed into cDNA, the sequencing template. Using immunoSEQ multiplex PCR, the repertoire was profiled, and TCRdb retains in-frame clones only, with some absent. Of more than 200,000 clones detected, approximately 72% appear once; the ten largest clones hold more than 0.95%. The treatment is: oral pan-JAK inhibitor, 5-10 mg twice daily. Specimen: CD4+ T cells sorted from blood, collected at approximately week 45, from a patient treated with tofacitinib. The receptors derive from a human donor with alopecia areata.

This chain connects TRBV5-1 to TRBJ2-5, with TRBD2 as a possible D gene (6 bases). The CDR3 extends over 16 amino acids. Germline V lookup: CDR1 SGHRS, CDR2 YFSETQ. V was clipped by 0 bases and J by 1 base, with 13 bases between them. The CDR3 region is CASSLAAGGLQETQYF. CDR3 sequence (DNA): TGCGCCAGCAGCTTGGCCGCCGGGGGACTCCAAGAGACCCAGTACTTC.

The chain recombines TRBV30 with TRBJ1-5; D uncertain. The CDR3 length is 13 residues. The germline V and J ends were trimmed by 1 base and 4 bases, with 8 bases remaining between them. Looked up from germline, CDR1 is GTSNPN and CDR2 is SVGIG (reference sequence). The CDR3 region is CAWSATANQPQHF. For the CDR3, the DNA is TGTGCCTGGAGTGCTACAGCGAATCAGCCCCAGCATTTT.

The chain recombines TRBV6-1 with TRBJ1-2; D gene ambiguous. Germline V gene lookup returns CDR1 MNHNS and CDR2 SASEGT. Trimming cost V 10 bases and J 4 bases, with 19 bases left between them. The CDR3 loop spans 14 amino acids. CDR3 nucleotides: TGTGCCACCGATCCGAATACTAGCGGCTATGGCTACACCTTC. Amino acid sequence: CATDPNTSGYGYTF.

The J gene is TRBJ2-7, the V gene TRBV5-1; no firm D call. Germline CDR1 and CDR2: SGHRS and YFSETQ. Trimming shortened V by 6 bases and J by 0 bases, and 7 bases separated the two germline ends. The CDR3 is made up of 12 amino acids. CDR3 nucleotides: TGCGCCAGCACAGGCAGCTCCTACGAGCAGTACTTC. It codes for CASTGSSYEQYF.

V and J are TRBV6-1 and TRBJ1-4, with D possibly being TRBD1 (5 bases). Germline loops: CDR1 MNHNS, CDR2 SASEGT. The V end lost 5 bases, the J end lost 5 bases, and 12 bases lay between the germline ends. This CDR3 has 14 amino acids. The CDR3 region has the DNA TGTGCCAGCAGTCCCGGGGCCAGCAATGAAAAACTGTTTTTT. Protein sequence: CASSPGASNEKLFF.

The rearrangement links TRBV28 to TRBJ1-4; D gene ambiguous. Germline-derived CDR1 and CDR2 are MDHEN and SYDVKM. The CDR3 loop spans 19 amino acids. V lost 5 bases to trimming and J lost 1 base, with 23 bases between them. The CDR3 DNA is TGTGCCAGCAGTCCCCCGTTAGGAGGGCGTACAAGAACTAATGAAAAACTGTTTTTT. This encodes CASSPPLGGRTRTNEKLFF.

The rearrangement uses TRBV29-1 and TRBJ2-3; the D gene is possibly TRBD1 (7 bases). There are 13 residues in the CDR3. V shed 4 bases and J shed 4 bases, with 12 bases lying between them. Germline V gene sequence: CDR1 SQVTM, CDR2 ANQGSEA. In nucleotides, the CDR3 is TGCAGCGTTGCGCAGGGGGGAGCAGATACGCAGTATTTT. This translates into CSVAQGGADTQYF.

This chain uses TRBV5-6 with TRBJ2-7; TRBD1 aligns across 7 bases. Germline V gene lookup returns CDR1 SGHDT and CDR2 YYEEEE. This CDR3 comprises 15 residues. V lost 4 bases and J lost 2; bases outside the gene matches: 9. The CDR3 region is CASSLFGTETYEQYF. The CDR3 nucleotides are TGTGCCAGCAGCCTATTCGGGACAGAGACCTACGAGCAGTACTTC. Based on the CDR3 plus reference TRBV5-6 and TRBJ2-7, the full variable domain is DAGVTQSPTHLIKTRGQQVTLRCSPKSGHDTVSWYQQALGQGPQFIFQYYEEEERQRGNFPDRFSGHQFPNYSSELNVNALLLGDSALYLCASSLFGTETYEQYFGPGTRLTVT.

The chain combines TRBV14 with TRBJ2-6; D may match TRBD1 or TRBD2 (5 bases each). Trimming cost V 4 bases and J 4 bases, with 14 bases left between them. The CDR3 sequence is 16 residues long. The germline V gene encodes CDR1 SGHDN and CDR2 FVKESK. The CDR3 DNA reads as TGTGCCAGCAGCCCGTTCGGGGCAGCCGGGGCCAACGTCCTGACTTTC. It translates to CASSPFGAAGANVLTF.

The chain links TRBV5-1 to TRBJ2-6; D is undetermined. The CDR3 is 15 residues long. Germline values: CDR1 SGHRS, CDR2 YFSETQ. The ends were cut back, 4 bases at V and 4 bases at J, with 12 bases in the middle. CDR3 coding DNA: TGCGCCAGCAGCCCTTATGGTACAGGGGCCAACGTCCTGACTTTC. Protein: CASSPYGTGANVLTF.

A note on this clone: Other DNA sequences in this specimen translate into the identical CDR3. The chain is built from TRBV15 and TRBJ2-5; D gene unclear. Germline-derived CDR1 and CDR2 are LNHNV and YYDKDF (reference sequence). The CDR3 length is 12 residues. Between the trimmed V and J ends, which lost 1 base and 5 bases, there was a span of 5 bases. CDR3 amino acids: CATSRGGETQYF. The CDR3 DNA follows: TGTGCCACCAGCAGAGGTGGCGAGACCCAGTACTTC.

The chain uses TRBV5-6 and TRBJ2-7; D is undetermined. Trimming left V 2 bases short and J 12 bases short, with 12 bases between. The CDR3 totals 11 residues. Germline V gives CDR1 SGHDT, CDR2 YYEEEE. CDR3 region: CASSFQASWYF. The CDR3 bases are TGTGCCAGCAGCTTCCAGGCCTCCTGGTACTTC.

The chain couples TRBV4-2 to TRBJ1-2; possibly TRBD1 for D (5 bases). The CDR3 runs to 15 residues. V gave up 0 bases and J gave up 5 bases, with 13 bases separating them. Germline CDR1 LGHNA, CDR2 YNFKEQ. The CDR3 protein is CASSQDRDSRYGYTF. CDR3 coding DNA: TGTGCCAGCAGCCAAGATCGGGACTCACGGTATGGCTACACCTTC.

This clone was counted between two and nine times. This chain joins TRBV19 and TRBJ2-1, with a possible D match to TRBD2 (5 bases). From germline, CDR1 is LNHDA and CDR2 SQIVND (reference sequence). The CDR3 totals 14 residues. V was cut by 0 bases and J by 8 bases, with 11 bases left in between. The CDR3 here is CASSIDKTIYEQFF. For the CDR3, the DNA is TGTGCCAGTAGTATAGATAAGACTATCTATGAGCAGTTCTTC.

In nucleotides, the CDR3 is TGTGCCAGCAGCCTCTTAGGGGACTATGGCTACACCTTC. The encoded protein is CASSLLGDYGYTF. The chain recombines TRBV28 with TRBJ1-2; D possibly corresponds to TRBD1 (5 bases). Per the germline V gene, CDR1 is MDHEN and CDR2 is SYDVKM. Trimming cost V 6 bases and J 3 bases, with 11 bases left between them. CDR3 size: 13 residues.

This chain joins TRBV29-1 and TRBJ1-2, with 7 bases aligning to TRBD1. Losses at the gene ends were 6 bases for V and 7 bases for J; bases not matched to a gene: 2. CDR3 length equals 10 residues. Germline CDR1 reads SQVTM; CDR2 reads ANQGSEA. The CDR3 loop is CSVDRAGYTF. The CDR3 coding sequence is TGCAGCGTCGACAGGGCTGGCTACACCTTC.

A note on this clone: The same CDR3 can be traced to other DNA sequences in this sample. The chain couples TRBV4-3 to TRBJ2-6, with D possibly TRBD2 on 6 matching bases. Trimming shortened V by 0 bases and J by 2 bases, and 8 bases separated the two germline ends. The length of the CDR3 is 16 residues. Germline V gene sequence: CDR1 LGHNA, CDR2 YSLEER. CDR3 sequence reads: CASSQEGGTGANVLTF. The CDR3 DNA reads TGCGCCAGCAGCCAAGAGGGGGGAACTGGGGCCAACGTCCTGACTTTC.

The chain is built from TRBV10-3 and TRBJ1-1, with D unclear. V was cut by 10 bases and J by 0 bases, with 15 bases left in between. The CDR3 length is 14 residues. CDR1 and CDR2 (germline): ENHRY, SYGVKD. This chain's CDR3 is CATKLDGLNTEAFF. The DNA for the CDR3 is TGTGCCACTAAACTGGACGGATTGAACACTGAAGCTTTCTTT.

The sample holds one count of this clone. The gene calls are TRBV25-1 and TRBJ1-2; D uncertain. V lost 0 bases and J 8 bases, leaving 13 bases between the germline ends. This CDR3 is built from 14 residues. Looked up from germline, CDR1 is MGHDK and CDR2 is SYGVNS. DNA of the CDR3: TGTGCCAGCAGTGAATATAAGTCCCCTAGGGGCTACACCTTC. This sequence encodes CASSEYKSPRGYTF.

The chain couples TRBV2 to TRBJ1-2, with D unclear. The CDR3 is 12 amino acids. Germline V gives CDR1 SNHLY, CDR2 FYNNEI. Trimming shortened V by 4 bases and J by 2 bases, and 5 bases separated the two germline ends. Here the CDR3 DNA reads TGTGCCAGCAGTGGCCGAAACTATGGCTACACCTTC. It encodes CASSGRNYGYTF. Drawing the rest from reference TRBV2 and TRBJ1-2, the complete variable domain is EPEVTQTPSHQVTQMGQEVILRCVPISNHLYFYWYRQILGQKVEFLVSFYNNEISEKSEIFDDQFSVERPDGSNFTLKIRSTKLEDSAMYFCASSGRNYGYTFGSGTRLTVV.

The chain combines TRBV29-1 with TRBJ2-2, with TRBD1 matching 7 bases. The CDR3 has 13 amino acids. Per germline, CDR1 SQVTM and CDR2 ANQGSEA. V shed 7 bases and J 1 base; nucleotides not matched to a gene: 3. The chain's CDR3 is CSGGQMNTGELFF. Written as DNA, the CDR3 is TGCAGCGGGGGACAGATGAACACCGGGGAGCTGTTTTTT.